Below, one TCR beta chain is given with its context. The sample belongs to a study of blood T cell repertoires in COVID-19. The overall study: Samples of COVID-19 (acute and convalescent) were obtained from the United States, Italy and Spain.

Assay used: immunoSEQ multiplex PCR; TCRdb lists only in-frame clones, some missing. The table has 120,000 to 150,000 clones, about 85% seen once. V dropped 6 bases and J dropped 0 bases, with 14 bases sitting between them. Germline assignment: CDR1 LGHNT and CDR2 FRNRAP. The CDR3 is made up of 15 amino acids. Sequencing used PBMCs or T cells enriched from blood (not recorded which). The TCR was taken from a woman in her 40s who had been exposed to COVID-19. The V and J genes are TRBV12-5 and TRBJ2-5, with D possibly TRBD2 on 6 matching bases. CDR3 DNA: TGTGCTAGTGGACGGGACTCCCTTTACCAAGAGACCCAGTACTTC. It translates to CASGRDSLYQETQYF.